This TCR beta chain was retrieved from a study of early T cells in non-severe SARS-CoV-2 infection. About the study: Sequenced bulk RNA came from whole blood that was unsorted, and chains were unpaired.

The CDR3 covers 14 residues. Trimming took off 2 bases at V and 7 bases at J, with 14 bases between the two ends. This clonotype was picked up many times. The antigen remains undetermined. Researchers tagged individual cDNA molecules with unique molecular identifiers. MiXCR, applied by TCRdb to the 5' RACE reads, yields one record per CDR3 protein. Counted here are some 57,000 distinct CDR3 sequences, approximately 9.7% occurring once; the ten biggest clones make up around 20%. Notes on the study in general: Reliance on VDJdb matching favored anti-spike CD8 responses; private and CD4 specificities were missed.

The sequence was collected from an adult who was a healthcare worker with PCR-confirmed SARS-CoV-2 infection or an uninfected control (not recorded which). Sequenced: whole blood. V usage is TRBV12-3 or TRBV12-4 and J usage is TRBJ2-5; the D is unclear. In DNA form, the CDR3 reads TGTGCCAGCAGTTTATTGTACTCTTGGGGGACCCAGTACTTC. Translation: CASSLLYSWGTQYF.